This TCR beta chain was sequenced in a study of cytotoxic CD8 clonotypes in ibrutinib-treated CLL. Study information: Included were approximately 10 relapsed/refractory and 15 treatment-naive patients, of whom fewer than 18 were IGHV unmutated. Partial response was seen in approximately 24 patients and complete response in 2; after median roughly 6 years, roughly 14 stayed remitted, around 12 progressed. Study-wide findings and caveats: Baseline-level clonality went beyond age-matched healthy donors and moved in step with circulating CD8+ T-cell counts. For progressing versus sustained-remission patients, sampling times were not the same.

Remarks on this clone: The antigen is unknown.

The V end lost 0 bases, the J end lost 5 bases, and 9 bases lay between the germline ends. The germline gives CDR1 SGHRS, CDR2 YFSETQ. The length of the CDR3 is 14 residues. Assay: immunoSEQ multiplex PCR; the TCRdb copy retains only in-frame clones and omits some. The sample shows 160,000 or so clones, approximately 91% of them seen only once. The TCR was taken from a human donor with chronic lymphocytic leukemia. The chain employs TRBV5-1 and TRBJ2-1, with D unclear. Sequences were derived from PBMCs, sampled at disease progression, from a patient treated with ibrutinib. CDR3 DNA: TGCGCCAGCAGCTTGGCCCCCGTGGACAATGAGCAGTTCTTC. Its translation: CASSLAPVDNEQFF.